This note documents a single T cell receptor beta chain sequence. Its antigen remains unidentified. A much larger clone differs from this one at a single base, so this may be a read error. This sample was taken from a study of human T cells and chemical hapten exposure. At the level of the study: For the approximately 23-week duration of the study, patients were given weekly doses of diphenylcyclopropenone on the scalp.

Germline loops: CDR1 MGHDK, CDR2 SYGVNS. The CDR3 is made up of 15 amino acids. Deletions cut 5 bases from V and 4 bases from J, with 16 bases between. TCRdb called the RACE reads again in MiXCR, with one record for every CDR3 protein. The sample comprises about 190,000 distinct CDR3 sequences, 24% of which are singletons, and over 2% rests with the top ten. General observations from the study: With DPC sensitization, TCRs exceeding 1 in 1000 frequency showed no change.

Time point specified: patch test 3, about 24 weeks after DPC sensitization. Treatment in this sample: therapeutic diphenylcyclopropenone sensitization with weekly scalp DPC. This receptor was obtained from a woman between 40 and 50 years old with alopecia areata. Some clones in this sample may be carry-over from other donors' samples. The chain links TRBV25-1 to TRBJ2-3; TRBD2 might be the D (5 bases). Sample: whole blood, taken in connection with sensitization to the hapten diphenylcyclopropenone (DPC). The CDR3 DNA follows: TGTGCCAGCAGTCCCCTCGAGGGTAGTGCAGATACGCAGTATTTT. Translating it yields CASSPLEGSADTQYF.